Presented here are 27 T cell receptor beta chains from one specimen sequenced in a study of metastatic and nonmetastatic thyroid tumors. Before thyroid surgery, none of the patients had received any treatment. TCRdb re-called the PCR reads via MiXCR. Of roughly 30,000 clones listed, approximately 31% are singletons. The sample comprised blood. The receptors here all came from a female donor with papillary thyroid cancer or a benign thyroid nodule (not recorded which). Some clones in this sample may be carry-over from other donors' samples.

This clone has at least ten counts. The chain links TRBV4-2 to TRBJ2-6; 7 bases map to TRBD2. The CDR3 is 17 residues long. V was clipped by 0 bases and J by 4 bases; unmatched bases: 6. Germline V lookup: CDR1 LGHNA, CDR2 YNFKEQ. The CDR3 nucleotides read TGTGCCAGCAGCCAAGATGGGGGAGGGGTCGGGGCCAACGTCCTGACTTTC. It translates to CASSQDGGGVGANVLTF.

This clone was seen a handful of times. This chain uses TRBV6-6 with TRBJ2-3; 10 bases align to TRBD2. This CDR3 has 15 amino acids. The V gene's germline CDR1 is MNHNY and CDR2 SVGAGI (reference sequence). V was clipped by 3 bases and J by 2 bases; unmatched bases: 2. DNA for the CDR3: TGTGCCAGCAGTTATGGGACTAGCGACACAGATACGCAGTATTTT. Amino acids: CASSYGTSDTDTQYF.

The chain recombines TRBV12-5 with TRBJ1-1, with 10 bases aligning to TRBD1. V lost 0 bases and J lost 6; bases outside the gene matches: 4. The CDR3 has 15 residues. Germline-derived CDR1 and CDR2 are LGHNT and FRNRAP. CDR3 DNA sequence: TGTGCTAGTGGTTTGGTACCGGGACAGGGGCCTGAAGCTTTCTTT. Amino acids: CASGLVPGQGPEAFF.

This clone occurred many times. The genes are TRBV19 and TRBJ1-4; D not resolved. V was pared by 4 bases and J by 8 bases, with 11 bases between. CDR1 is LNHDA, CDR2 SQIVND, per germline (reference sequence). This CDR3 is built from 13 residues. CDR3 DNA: TGTGCCAGTAGTACTGTTGGCGGCGAAAAACTGTTTTTT. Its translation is CASSTVGGEKLFF.

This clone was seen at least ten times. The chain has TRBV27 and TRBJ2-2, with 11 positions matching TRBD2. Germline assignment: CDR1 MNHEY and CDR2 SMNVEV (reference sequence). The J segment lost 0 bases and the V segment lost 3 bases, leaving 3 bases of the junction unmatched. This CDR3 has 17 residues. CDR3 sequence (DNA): TGTGCCAGCAGTTTGGTAGCGGGAGGGGCGAACACCGGGGAGCTGTTTTTT. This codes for CASSLVAGGANTGELFF.

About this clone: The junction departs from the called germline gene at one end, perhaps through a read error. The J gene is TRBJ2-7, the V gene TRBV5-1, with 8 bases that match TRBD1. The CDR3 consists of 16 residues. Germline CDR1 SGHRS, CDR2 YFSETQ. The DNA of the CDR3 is TGCGCCAGCAGCTTGGGGGGGACAGGAGCAGCCCACGAGCAGCACTTC. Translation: CASSLGGTGAAHEQHF.

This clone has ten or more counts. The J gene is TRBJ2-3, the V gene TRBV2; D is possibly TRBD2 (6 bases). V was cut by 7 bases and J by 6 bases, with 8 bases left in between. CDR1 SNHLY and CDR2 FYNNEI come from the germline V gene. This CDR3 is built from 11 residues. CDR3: CASKRADTQYF. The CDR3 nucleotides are TGTGCCAGCAAGCGGGCCGATACGCAGTATTTT. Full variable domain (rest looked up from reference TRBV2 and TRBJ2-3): EPEVTQTPSHQVTQMGQEVILRCVPISNHLYFYWYRQILGQKVEFLVSFYNNEISEKSEIFDDQFSVERPDGSNFTLKIRSTKLEDSAMYFCASKRADTQYFGPGTRLTVL.

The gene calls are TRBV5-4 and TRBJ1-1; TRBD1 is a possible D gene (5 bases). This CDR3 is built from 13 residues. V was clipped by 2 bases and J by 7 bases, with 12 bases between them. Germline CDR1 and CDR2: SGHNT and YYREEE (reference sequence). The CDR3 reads CASSFKLGDEAFF. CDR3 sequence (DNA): TGTGCCAGCAGCTTCAAGTTAGGGGATGAAGCTTTCTTT. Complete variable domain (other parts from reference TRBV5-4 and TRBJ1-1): ETGVTQSPTHLIKTRGQQVTLRCSSQSGHNTVSWYQQALGQGPQFIFQYYREEENGRGNFPPRFSGLQFPNYSSELNVNALELDDSALYLCASSFKLGDEAFFGQGTRLTVV.

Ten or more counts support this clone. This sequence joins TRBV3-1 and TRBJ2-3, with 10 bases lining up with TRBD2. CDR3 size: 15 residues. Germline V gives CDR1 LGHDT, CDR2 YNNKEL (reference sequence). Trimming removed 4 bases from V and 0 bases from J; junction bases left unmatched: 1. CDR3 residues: CASSPTSGSTDTQYF. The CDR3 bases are TGTGCCAGCAGCCCGACTAGCGGGAGCACAGATACGCAGTATTTT.

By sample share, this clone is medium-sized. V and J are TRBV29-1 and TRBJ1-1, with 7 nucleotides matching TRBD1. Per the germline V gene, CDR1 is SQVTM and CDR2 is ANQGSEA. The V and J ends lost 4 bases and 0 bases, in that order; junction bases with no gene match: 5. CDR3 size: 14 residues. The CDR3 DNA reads TGCAGCGTTGGCTCCGACAGGGTGAACACTGAAGCTTTCTTT. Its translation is CSVGSDRVNTEAFF.

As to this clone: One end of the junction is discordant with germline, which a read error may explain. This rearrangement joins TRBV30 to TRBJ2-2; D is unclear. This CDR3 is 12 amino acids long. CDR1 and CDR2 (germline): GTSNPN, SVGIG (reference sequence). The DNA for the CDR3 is TGTGCCTGGATCCCCTTTACCGCGGAGCTGTTTTTT. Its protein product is CAWIPFTAELFF.

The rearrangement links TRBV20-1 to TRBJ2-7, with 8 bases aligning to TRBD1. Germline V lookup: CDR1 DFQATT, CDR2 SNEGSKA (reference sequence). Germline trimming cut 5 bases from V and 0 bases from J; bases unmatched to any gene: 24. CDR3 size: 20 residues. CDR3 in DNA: TGCAGTGCTGAGAGAACCCTTTGGCCCGACGGACAGGGACTCTCCTACGAGCAGTACTTC. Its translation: CSAERTLWPDGQGLSYEQYF.

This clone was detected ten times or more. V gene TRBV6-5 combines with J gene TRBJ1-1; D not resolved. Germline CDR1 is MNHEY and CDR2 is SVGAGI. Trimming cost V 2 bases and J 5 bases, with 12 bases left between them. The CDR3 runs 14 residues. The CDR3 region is CASSYPGSRTEAFF. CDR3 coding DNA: TGTGCCAGCAGTTACCCCGGCAGTCGAACTGAAGCTTTCTTT.

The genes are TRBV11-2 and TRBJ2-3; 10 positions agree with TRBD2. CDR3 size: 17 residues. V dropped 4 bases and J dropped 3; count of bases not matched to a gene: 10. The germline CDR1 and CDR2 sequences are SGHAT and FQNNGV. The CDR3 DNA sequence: TGTGCCAGCAGCTCCGGTACTAGCGGGATTAGGACAGATACGCAGTATTTT. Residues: CASSSGTSGIRTDTQYF. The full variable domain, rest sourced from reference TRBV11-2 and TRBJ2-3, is EAGVAQSPRYKIIEKRQSVAFWCNPISGHATLYWYQQILGQGPKLLIQFQNNGVVDDSQLPKDRFSAERLKGVDSTLKIQPAKLEDSAVYLCASSSGTSGIRTDTQYFGPGTRLTVL.

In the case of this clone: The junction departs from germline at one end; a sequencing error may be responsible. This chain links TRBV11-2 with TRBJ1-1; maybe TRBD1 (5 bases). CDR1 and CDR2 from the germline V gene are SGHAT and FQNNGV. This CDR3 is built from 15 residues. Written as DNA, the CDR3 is TGTGCCAGTAGGCCGACGGGGGGAAGGAACACTGAAGCTGTCTTT. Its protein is CASRPTGGRNTEAVF.

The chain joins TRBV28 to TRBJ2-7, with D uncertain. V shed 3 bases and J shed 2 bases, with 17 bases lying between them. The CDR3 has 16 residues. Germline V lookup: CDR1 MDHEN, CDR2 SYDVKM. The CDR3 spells CASSFFLRTQTYEQYF. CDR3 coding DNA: TGTGCCAGCAGTTTTTTTCTGCGGACCCAAACCTACGAGCAGTACTTC.

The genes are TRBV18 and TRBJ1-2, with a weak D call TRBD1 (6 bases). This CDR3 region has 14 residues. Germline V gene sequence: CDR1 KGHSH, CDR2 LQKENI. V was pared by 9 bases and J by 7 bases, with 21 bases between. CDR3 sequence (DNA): TGTGCCAGTGAAAAGGCCGGGACATCTGGTGGCTACACCTTC. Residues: CASEKAGTSGGYTF.

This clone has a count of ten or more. CDR3 coding DNA: TGTGCCAGCAGTCACGCATCTTACGAGCAGTACTTC. Protein product: CASSHASYEQYF. This chain joins TRBV6-1 and TRBJ2-7; D is unresolved. Germline assignment: CDR1 MNHNS and CDR2 SASEGT. CDR3 length equals 12 residues. V was trimmed by 5 bases and J by 4 bases, leaving 9 bases between them.

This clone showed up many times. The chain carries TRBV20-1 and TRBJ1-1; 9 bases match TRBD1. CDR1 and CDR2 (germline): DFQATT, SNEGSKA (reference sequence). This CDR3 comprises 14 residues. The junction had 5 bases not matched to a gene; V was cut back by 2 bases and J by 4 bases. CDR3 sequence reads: CSARSGTGITEAFF. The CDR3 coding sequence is TGCAGTGCTAGATCTGGGACAGGGATCACTGAAGCTTTCTTT.

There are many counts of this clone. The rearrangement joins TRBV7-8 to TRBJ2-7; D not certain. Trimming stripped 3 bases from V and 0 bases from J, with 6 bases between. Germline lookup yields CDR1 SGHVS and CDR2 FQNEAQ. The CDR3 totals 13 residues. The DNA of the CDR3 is TGTGCCAGCAGCTTCCCGAGCTCCTACGAGCAGTACTTC. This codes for CASSFPSSYEQYF.

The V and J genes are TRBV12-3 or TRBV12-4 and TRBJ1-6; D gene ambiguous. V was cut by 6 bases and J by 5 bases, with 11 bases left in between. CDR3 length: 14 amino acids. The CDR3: CASSREGNNSPLHF. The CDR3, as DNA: TGTGCCAGCAGCCGAGAAGGGAATAATTCACCCCTCCACTTT.

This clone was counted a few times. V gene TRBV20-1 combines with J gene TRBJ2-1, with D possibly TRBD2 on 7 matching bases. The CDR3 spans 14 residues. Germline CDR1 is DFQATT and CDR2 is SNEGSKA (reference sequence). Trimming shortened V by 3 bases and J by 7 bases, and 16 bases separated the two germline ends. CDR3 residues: CSASEGGERNEQFF. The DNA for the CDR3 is TGCAGTGCTAGTGAGGGGGGGGAGCGGAATGAGCAGTTCTTC.

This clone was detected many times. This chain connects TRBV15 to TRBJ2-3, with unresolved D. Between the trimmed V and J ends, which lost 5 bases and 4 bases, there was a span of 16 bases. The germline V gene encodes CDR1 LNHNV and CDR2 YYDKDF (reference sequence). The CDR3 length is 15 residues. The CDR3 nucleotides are TGTGCCACCAGCCGAACGCCTAGAATAGCAGATACGCAGTATTTT. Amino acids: CATSRTPRIADTQYF.

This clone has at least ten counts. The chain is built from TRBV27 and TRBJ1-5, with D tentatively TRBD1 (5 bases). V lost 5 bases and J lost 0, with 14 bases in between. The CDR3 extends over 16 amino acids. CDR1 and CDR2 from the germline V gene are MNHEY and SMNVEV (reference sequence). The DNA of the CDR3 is TGTGCCAGCAGTCCCATAAAAGGGGTTAGCAATCAGCCCCAGCATTTT. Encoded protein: CASSPIKGVSNQPQHF.

CDR3 protein: CASSPRGGVRYEQYF. The CDR3 DNA is TGTGCCAGCTCACCGCGGGGTGGAGTGCGTTACGAGCAGTACTTC. J is TRBJ2-7 and V is TRBV18, with a weak D call TRBD2 (6 bases). Germline V lookup: CDR1 KGHSH, CDR2 LQKENI. The CDR3 consists of 15 residues. V shed 3 bases and J shed 4 bases, with 16 bases lying between them.

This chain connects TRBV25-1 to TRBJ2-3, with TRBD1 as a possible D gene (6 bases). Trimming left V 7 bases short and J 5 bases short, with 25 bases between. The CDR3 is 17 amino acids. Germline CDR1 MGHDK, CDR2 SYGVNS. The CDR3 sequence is CASNYYRVFPRKDTQYF. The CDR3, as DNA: TGTGCCAGCAACTATTACAGGGTTTTCCCTCGCAAAGATACGCAGTATTTT.

DNA of the CDR3: TGCAGTGCTAGACCGGCTAGCGGGAGGGTAGGCTACGAGCAGTACTTC. Its protein is CSARPASGRVGYEQYF. This chain uses TRBV20-1 with TRBJ2-7, with TRBD2 matching 12 bases. This CDR3 comprises 16 residues. From germline, CDR1 is DFQATT and CDR2 SNEGSKA (reference sequence). V gave up 2 bases and J gave up 3 bases; unmatched junction bases: 8.